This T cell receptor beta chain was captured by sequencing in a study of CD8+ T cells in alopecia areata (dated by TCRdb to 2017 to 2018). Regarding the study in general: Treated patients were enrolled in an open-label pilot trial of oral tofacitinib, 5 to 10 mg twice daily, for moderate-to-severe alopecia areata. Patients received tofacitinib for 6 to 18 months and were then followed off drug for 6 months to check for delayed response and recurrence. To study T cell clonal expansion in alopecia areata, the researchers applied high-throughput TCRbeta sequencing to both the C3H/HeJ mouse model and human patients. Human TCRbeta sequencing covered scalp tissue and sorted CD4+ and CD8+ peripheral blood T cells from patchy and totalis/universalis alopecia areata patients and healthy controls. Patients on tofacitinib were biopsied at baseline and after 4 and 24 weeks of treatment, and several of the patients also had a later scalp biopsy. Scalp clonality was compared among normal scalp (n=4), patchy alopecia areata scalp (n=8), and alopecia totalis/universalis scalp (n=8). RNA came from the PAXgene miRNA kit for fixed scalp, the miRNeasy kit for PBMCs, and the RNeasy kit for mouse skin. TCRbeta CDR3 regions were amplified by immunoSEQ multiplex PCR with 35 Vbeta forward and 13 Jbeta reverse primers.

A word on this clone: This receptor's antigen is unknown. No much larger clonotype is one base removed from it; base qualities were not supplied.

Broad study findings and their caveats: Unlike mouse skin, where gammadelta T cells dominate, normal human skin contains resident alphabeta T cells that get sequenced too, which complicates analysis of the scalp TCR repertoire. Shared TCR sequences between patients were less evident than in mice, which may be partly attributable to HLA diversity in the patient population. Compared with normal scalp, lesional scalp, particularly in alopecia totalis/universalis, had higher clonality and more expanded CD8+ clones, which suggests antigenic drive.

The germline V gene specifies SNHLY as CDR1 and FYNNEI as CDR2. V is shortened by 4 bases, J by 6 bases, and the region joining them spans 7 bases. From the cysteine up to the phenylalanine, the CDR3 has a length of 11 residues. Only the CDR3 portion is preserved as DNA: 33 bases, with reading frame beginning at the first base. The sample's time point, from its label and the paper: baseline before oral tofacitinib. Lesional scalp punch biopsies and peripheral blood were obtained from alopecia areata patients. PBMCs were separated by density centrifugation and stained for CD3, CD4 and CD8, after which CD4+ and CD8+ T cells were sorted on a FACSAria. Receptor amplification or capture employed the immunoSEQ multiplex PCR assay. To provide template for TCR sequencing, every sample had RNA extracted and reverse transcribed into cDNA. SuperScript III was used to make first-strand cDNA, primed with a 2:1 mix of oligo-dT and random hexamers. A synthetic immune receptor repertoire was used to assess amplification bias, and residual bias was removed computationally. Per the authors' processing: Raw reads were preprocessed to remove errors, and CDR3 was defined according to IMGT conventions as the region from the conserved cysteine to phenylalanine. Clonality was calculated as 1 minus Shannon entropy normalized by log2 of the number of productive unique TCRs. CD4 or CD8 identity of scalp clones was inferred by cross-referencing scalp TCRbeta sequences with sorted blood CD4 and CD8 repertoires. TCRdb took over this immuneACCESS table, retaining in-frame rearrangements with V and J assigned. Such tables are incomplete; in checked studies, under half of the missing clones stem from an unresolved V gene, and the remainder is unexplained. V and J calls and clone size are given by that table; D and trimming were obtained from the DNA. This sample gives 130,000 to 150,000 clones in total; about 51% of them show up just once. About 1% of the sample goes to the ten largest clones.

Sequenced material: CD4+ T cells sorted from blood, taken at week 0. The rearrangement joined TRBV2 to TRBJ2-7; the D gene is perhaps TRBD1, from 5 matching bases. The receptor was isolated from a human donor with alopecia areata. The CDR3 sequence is CASSAGREQYF. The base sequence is TGTGCCAGCAGTGCAGGGCGCGAGCAGTACTTC.